This record looks at one T cell receptor beta chain sequence and its context. The antigen remains unidentified. CD8 cells regarded as naive lacked CD45RO, were positively chosen for CCR7, and omitted terminally differentiated effector memory CD45RA+ cells. The healthy adult donors were HIV-negative and reported no recent acute infections or vaccinations. Every subset's genomic DNA went evenly onto several immunoSEQ plates. Clones were read by immunoSEQ multiplex PCR, and TCRdb kept only the in-frame ones, dropping some. The sample holds more than 2 million clones, about 95% seen once. These data are taken from a study of shared clonotypes between healthy human individuals. General observations from the study: Across a handful of donors, naive CD4 shared about 5%, naive CD8 more than 3%, memory CD4 less than 2.5%, memory CD8 about 0.4%. The rarefaction results pointed to incomplete sorted-subset sequencing despite large depth.

There are 14 residues in the CDR3. The V end was cut by 0 bases, the J end by 0 bases, with 9 bases between. Per germline, CDR1 GTSNPN and CDR2 SVGIG (reference sequence). The sample was naive CD8+ T cells sorted from blood. The V gene is TRBV30, the J gene TRBJ2-7, with no clear D. This TCR derives from a man younger than 30 in good health. CDR3 loop: CAWSVGLLSYEQYF. CDR3 DNA sequence: TGTGCCTGGAGTGTTGGGCTTCTCTCCTACGAGCAGTACTTC.